Given below is one T cell receptor (beta chain) in context. Its target is unknown. As to time point: after neoadjuvant nivolumab, at surgical resection. Patients had newly diagnosed, untreated stage II-IVA oral cavity squamous cell carcinoma. Here immunoSEQ multiplex PCR was the method, and the copy in TCRdb shows in-frame clones only, minus some. The repertoire includes 13,000 or so clones, over 70% of them detected once, and 2.4% sits in the top ten. The sample originates from a study of neoadjuvant anti-PD-1 for oral cavity cancer. Notes on the study in general: With a few patients per group, TCR findings need larger cohorts.

The sequence derives from a person aged 40 to 85 with oral cavity squamous cell carcinoma. The sequenced sample was PBMCs, obtained after nivolumab (anti-PD-1) treatment.

The CDR3 region has the DNA TGTGCCAGTAGTATTGTCAGGGGGCCCACTGAAGCTTTCTTT. Translating it yields CASSIVRGPTEAFF. The rearrangement uses TRBV19 and TRBJ1-1; 8 positions match TRBD1. J lost 4 bases, V lost 3 bases, and 4 bases had no gene match. CDR3 size: 14 residues. Germline loops: CDR1 LNHDA, CDR2 SQIVND (reference sequence).